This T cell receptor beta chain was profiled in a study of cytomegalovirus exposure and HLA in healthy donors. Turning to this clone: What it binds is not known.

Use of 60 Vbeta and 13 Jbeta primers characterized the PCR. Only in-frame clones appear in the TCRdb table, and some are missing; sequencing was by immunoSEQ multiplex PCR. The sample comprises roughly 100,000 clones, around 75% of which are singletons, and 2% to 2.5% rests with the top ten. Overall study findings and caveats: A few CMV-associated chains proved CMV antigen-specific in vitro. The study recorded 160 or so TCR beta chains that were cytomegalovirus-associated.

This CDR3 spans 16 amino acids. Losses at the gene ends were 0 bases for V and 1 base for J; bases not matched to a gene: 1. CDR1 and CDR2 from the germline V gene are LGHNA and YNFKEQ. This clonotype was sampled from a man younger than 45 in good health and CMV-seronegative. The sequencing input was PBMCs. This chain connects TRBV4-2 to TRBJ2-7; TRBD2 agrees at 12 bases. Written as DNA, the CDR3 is TGTGCCAGCAGCCAAGACCTAGCGGGAGGGTCCTACGAGCAGTACTTC. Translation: CASSQDLAGGSYEQYF.